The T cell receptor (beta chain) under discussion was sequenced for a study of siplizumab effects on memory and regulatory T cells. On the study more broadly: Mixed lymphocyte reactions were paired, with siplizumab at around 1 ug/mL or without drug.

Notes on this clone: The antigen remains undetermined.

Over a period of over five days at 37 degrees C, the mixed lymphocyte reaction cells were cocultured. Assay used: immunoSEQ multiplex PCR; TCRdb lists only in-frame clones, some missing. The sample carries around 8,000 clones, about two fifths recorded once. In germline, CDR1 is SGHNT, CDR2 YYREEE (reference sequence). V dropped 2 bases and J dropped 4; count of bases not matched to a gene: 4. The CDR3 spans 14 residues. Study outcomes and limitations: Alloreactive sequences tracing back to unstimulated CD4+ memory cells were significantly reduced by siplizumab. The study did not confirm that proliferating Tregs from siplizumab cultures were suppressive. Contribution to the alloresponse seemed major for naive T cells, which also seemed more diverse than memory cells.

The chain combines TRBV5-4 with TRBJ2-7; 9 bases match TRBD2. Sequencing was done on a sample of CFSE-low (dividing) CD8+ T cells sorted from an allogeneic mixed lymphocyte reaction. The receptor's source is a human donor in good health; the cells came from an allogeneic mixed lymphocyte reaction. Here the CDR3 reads CASSLEAGGYEQYF. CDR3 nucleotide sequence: TGTGCCAGCAGCTTAGAGGCGGGAGGGTACGAGCAGTACTTC.